This TCR beta chain was profiled in a study of T cell repertoires and HLA-DP antigens. At the level of the study: Sorted CD137+CD4+ samples averaged approximately 200 ng DNA; pre-culture CD4+ samples, 900 to 1,500 ng.

V was cut by 6 bases and J by 6 bases, with 21 bases left in between. CDR3 length equals 16 residues. CDR1 and CDR2 from the germline V gene are MDHEN and SYDVKM. For this clone: As yet, its antigen is unknown.

General study findings and limits: Naive and memory CD4+ repertoires were not analysed separately. Sorted CD137+ clonality was 0.35 to 0.5 for both alloantigens, versus around 0.04 pre-culture.

The primer mix covered 54 TRBV segments and 13 TRBJ segments. The repertoire was sequenced with immunoSEQ multiplex PCR; TCRdb's copy has only in-frame clones and lacks some. The repertoire holds approximately 90,000 clones, with roughly 86% as singletons. The sequencing sample was made of CD4+ T cells from PBMCs. The J gene is TRBJ2-1, the V gene TRBV28; the D gene is possibly TRBD2 (6 bases). The TCR sequence derives from a man in his fifties in good health and CMV-seronegative. The CDR3 spells CASSPFGGNHFNEQFF. The CDR3 bases are TGTGCCAGCAGCCCCTTCGGGGGTAACCATTTCAATGAGCAGTTCTTC.